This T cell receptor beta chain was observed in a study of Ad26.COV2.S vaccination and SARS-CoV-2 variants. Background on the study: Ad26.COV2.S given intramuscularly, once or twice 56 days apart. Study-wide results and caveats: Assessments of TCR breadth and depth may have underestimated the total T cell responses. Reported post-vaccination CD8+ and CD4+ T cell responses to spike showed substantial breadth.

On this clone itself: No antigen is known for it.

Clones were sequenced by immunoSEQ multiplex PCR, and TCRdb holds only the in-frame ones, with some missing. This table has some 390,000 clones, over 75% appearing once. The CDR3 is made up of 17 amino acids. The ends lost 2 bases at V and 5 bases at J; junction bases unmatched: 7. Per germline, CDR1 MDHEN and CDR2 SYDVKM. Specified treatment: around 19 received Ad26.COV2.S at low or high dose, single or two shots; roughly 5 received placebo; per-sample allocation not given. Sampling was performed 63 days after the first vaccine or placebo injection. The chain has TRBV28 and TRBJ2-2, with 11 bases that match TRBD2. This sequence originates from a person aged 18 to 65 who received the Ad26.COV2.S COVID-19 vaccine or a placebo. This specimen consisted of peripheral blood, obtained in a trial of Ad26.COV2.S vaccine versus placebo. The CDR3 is CASSLGLAGGGTGELFF. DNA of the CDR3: TGTGCCAGCAGTTTAGGGCTAGCGGGAGGAGGTACCGGGGAGCTGTTTTTT.